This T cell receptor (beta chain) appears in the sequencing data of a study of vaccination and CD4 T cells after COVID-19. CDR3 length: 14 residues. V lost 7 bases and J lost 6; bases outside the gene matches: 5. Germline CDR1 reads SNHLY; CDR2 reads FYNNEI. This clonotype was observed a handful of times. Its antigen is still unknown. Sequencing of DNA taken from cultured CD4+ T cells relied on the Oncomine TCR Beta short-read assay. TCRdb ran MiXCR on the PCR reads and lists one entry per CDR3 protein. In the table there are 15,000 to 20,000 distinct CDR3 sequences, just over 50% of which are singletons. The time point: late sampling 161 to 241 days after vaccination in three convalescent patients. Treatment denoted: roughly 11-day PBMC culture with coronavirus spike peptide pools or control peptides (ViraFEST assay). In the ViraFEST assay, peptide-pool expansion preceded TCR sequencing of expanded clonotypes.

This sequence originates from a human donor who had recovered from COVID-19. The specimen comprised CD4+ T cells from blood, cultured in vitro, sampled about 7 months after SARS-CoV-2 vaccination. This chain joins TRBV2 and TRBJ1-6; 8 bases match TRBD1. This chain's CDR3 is CASNGQGGNSPLHF. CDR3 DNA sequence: TGTGCCAGCAACGGACAGGGTGGTAATTCACCCCTCCACTTT. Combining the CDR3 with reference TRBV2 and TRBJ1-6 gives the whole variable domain EPEVTQTPSHQVTQMGQEVILRCVPISNHLYFYWYRQILGQKVEFLVSFYNNEISEKSEIFDDQFSVERPDGSNFTLKIRSTKLEDSAMYFCASNGQGGNSPLHFGNGTRLTVT.